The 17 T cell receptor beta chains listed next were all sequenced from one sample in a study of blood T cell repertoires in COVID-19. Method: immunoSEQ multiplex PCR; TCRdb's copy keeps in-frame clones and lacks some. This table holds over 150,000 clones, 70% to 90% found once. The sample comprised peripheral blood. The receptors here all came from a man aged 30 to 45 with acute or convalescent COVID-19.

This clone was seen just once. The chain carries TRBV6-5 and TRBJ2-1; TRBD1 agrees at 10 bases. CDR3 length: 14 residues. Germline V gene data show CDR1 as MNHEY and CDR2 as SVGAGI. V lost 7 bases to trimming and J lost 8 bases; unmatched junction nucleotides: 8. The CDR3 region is CASKTGQGGDEQFF. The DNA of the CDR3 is TGTGCCAGCAAGACAGGACAGGGGGGGGATGAGCAGTTCTTC.

CDR3 in DNA: TGTGCCAGCAGTTTAGGGCAGGGGGCCTACGAGCAGTACTTC. As protein: CASSLGQGAYEQYF. V usage is TRBV27 and J usage is TRBJ2-7; 7 nucleotides line up with TRBD1. Germline CDR1 reads MNHEY; CDR2 reads SMNVEV (reference sequence). This CDR3 is 14 amino acids long. V trimming: 2 bases; J trimming: 2 bases; junction bases outside the gene matches: 3.

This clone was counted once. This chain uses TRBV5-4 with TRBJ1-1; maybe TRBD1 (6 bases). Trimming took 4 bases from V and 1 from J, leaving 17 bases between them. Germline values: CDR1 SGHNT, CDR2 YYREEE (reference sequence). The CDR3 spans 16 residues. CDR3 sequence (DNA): TGTGCCAGCAGCCCTCTCGCGGGGGCGAGGAACACTGAAGCTTTCTTT. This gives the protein CASSPLAGARNTEAFF. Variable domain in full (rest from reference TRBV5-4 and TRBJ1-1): ETGVTQSPTHLIKTRGQQVTLRCSSQSGHNTVSWYQQALGQGPQFIFQYYREEENGRGNFPPRFSGLQFPNYSSELNVNALELDDSALYLCASSPLAGARNTEAFFGQGTRLTVV.

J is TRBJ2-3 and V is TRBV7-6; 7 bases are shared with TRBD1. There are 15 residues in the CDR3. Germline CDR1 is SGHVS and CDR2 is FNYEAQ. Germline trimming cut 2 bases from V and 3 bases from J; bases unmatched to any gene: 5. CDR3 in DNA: TGTGCCAGCAGCTTAAATACAGGGGTGACAGATACGCAGTATTTT. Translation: CASSLNTGVTDTQYF.

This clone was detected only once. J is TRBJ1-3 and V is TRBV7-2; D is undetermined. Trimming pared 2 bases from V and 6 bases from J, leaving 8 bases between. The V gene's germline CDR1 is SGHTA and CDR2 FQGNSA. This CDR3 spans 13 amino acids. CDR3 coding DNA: TGTGCCAGCAGCTTATATATATCAAACACCATATATTTT. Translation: CASSLYISNTIYF.

The DNA for the CDR3 is TGTGCCAGCAGTTTCGAGTCGTATGGCTACACCTTC. Translation: CASSFESYGYTF. The chain uses TRBV12-3 or TRBV12-4 and TRBJ1-2; D gene unclear. This CDR3 is 12 amino acids long. With 3 bases removed from V and 5 bases from J, the gap between germline ends came to 7 bases.

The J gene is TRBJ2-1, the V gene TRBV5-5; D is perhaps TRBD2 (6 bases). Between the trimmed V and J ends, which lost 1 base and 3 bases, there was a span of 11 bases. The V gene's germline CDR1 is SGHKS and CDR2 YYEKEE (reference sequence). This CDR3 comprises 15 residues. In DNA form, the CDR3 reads TGTGCCAGCAGCTTGCTCTTCGGGGGCTACAATGAGCAGTTCTTC. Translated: CASSLLFGGYNEQFF. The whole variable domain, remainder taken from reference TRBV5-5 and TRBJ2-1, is DAGVTQSPTHLIKTRGQQVTLRCSPISGHKSVSWYQQVLGQGPQFIFQYYEKEERGRGNFPDRFSARQFPNYSSELNVNALLLGDSALYLCASSLLFGGYNEQFFGPGTRLTVL.

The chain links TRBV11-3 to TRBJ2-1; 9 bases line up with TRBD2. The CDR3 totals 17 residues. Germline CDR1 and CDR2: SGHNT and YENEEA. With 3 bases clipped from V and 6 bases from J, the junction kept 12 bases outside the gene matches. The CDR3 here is CASSLGDSGSGSNEQFF. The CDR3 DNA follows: TGTGCCAGCAGCTTGGGGGATAGCGGGAGTGGCAGCAATGAGCAGTTCTTC.

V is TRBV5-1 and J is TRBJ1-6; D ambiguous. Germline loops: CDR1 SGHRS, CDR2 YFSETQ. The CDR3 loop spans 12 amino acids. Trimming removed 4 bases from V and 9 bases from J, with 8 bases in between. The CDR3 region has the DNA TGCGCCAGCAGCCCGGAGGGTTCACCCCTCCACTTT. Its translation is CASSPEGSPLHF.

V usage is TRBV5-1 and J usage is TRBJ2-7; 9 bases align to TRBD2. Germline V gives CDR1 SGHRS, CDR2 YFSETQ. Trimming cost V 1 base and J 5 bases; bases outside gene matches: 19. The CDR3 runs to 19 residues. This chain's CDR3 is CASSLSASGTTAWGDEQYF. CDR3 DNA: TGCGCCAGCAGCTTGTCGGCTAGCGGGACCACGGCCTGGGGCGACGAGCAGTACTTC.

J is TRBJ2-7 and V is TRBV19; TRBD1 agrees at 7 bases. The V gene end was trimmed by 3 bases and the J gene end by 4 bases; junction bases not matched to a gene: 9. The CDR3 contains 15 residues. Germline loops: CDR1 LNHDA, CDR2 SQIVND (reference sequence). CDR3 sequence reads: CASSIGTGATYEQYF. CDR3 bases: TGTGCCAGTAGTATTGGCACAGGGGCTACTTACGAGCAGTACTTC.

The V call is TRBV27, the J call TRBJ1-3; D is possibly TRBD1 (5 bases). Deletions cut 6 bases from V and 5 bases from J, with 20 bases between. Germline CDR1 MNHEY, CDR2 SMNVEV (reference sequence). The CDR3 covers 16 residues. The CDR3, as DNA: TGTGCCAGCAGCCAAAAAGGGCAGGGACTACGAAACACCATATATTTT. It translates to CASSQKGQGLRNTIYF.

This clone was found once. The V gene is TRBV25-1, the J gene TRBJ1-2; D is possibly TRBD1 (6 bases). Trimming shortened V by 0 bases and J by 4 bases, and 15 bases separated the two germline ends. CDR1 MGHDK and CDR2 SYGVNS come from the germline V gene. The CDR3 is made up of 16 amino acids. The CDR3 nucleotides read TGTGCCAGCAGTGAATATCTAGGACAGAACGTCTATGGCTACACCTTC. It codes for CASSEYLGQNVYGYTF.

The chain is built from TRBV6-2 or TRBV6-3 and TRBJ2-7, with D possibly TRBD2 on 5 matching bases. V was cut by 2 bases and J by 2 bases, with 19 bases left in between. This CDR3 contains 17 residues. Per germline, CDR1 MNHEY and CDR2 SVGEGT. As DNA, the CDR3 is TGTGCCAGCAGTTACCCCTTAGAGGGAGCGGCCCCCTACGAGCAGTACTTC. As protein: CASSYPLEGAAPYEQYF.

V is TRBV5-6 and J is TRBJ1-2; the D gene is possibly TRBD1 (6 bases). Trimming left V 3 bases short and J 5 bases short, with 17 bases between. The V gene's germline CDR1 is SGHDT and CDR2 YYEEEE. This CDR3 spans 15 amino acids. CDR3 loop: CASSSRGRGRYGYTF. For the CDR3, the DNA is TGTGCCAGCAGCTCCAGGGGCAGGGGCAGATATGGCTACACCTTC.

DNA for the CDR3: TGTGCCAGCAGCGCCGACACCTCGAGCACTGAAGCTTTCTTT. It codes for CASSADTSSTEAFF. The gene calls are TRBV9 and TRBJ1-1; D unclear. CDR1 is SGDLS and CDR2 is YYNGEE in the germline V gene. The CDR3 has 14 residues. V was clipped by 3 bases and J by 4 bases, with 13 bases between them.

CDR3 in amino acids: CASGTDYYNEQFF. In nucleotides, the CDR3 is TGTGCTAGCGGGACGGACTATTACAATGAGCAGTTCTTC. V and J are TRBV12-5 and TRBJ2-1; possible D gene TRBD2, 6 bases. The CDR3 contains 13 residues. Germline loops: CDR1 LGHNT, CDR2 FRNRAP. The V gene lost 9 bases and the J gene lost 4 bases, with 13 bases spanning the gap.